This T cell receptor (beta chain) was sequenced for a study of human T cells and chemical hapten exposure. Trimming removed 7 bases from V and 2 bases from J, with 11 bases in between. CDR3 length: 13 amino acids. This clonotype was found a few times. TCRdb re-analysed the RACE reads in MiXCR, keeping a single row per CDR3 protein. Of 300,000 to 450,000 distinct CDR3 sequences listed, more than 4.5% are singletons. This sample's time point: patch test 1, 2 weeks after DPC sensitization. Regarding treatment: therapeutic diphenylcyclopropenone sensitization with weekly scalp DPC. The clonotype was recovered from a woman between 45 and 65 years old with alopecia areata. Some clones in this sample may be carry-over from other donors' samples. This sample comprised whole blood, obtained in connection with sensitization to the hapten diphenylcyclopropenone (DPC). The chain recombines TRBV12-3 or TRBV12-4 with TRBJ1-2, with TRBD1 as a possible D gene (6 bases). The CDR3 sequence is CASNLGANYGYTF. CDR3 nucleotides: TGTGCCAGCAATTTGGGGGCGAACTATGGCTACACCTTC.